This T cell receptor (beta chain) came from a study of shared clonotypes between healthy human individuals. Looked up from germline, CDR1 is MNHEY and CDR2 is SMNVEV (reference sequence). Trimming cost V 6 bases and J 3 bases; bases outside gene matches: 11. This CDR3 contains 15 residues. CD45RO-negative CD8 cells positively selected for CCR7 made up the naive population, which excluded terminally differentiated effector memory CD45RA+ cells. This table comes from immunoSEQ multiplex PCR, and its TCRdb copy is limited to in-frame clones, with some not included. The sample carries roughly 850,000 clones, 96% recorded once.

The TCR was taken from a man aged 25-45 years in good health. V gene TRBV27 combines with J gene TRBJ2-7, with TRBD2 identical over 7 bases. Material for sequencing was naive CD8+ T cells sorted from blood. The CDR3 nucleotides read TGTGCCAGCAGCCATGGGCGGGGACTATTCTACGAGCAGTACTTC. Translated, it gives CASSHGRGLFYEQYF.